Each of the 16 T cell receptor beta chains below was sequenced from the same sample in a study of a mutant IDH1 vaccine in newly diagnosed glioma. Repertoires were generated with immunoSEQ multiplex PCR, while TCRdb's copy carries only in-frame clones and drops some. The profile shows tens of thousands of clones, 65% of them singletons. Time point reported: week 47, end of study. A 20-mer mutant IDH1 peptide at 300 ug was injected subcutaneously with topical imiquimod. The antigens of these receptors remain unknown. The sample consisted of peripheral blood mononuclear cells (PBMCs), taken from a glioma patient whose treatment included an IDH1 peptide vaccine. All receptors come from a man between 40 and 49 years old with glioma. Some clones in this sample may be carry-over from other donors' samples.

The V gene is TRBV9, the J gene TRBJ2-3; D gene uncertain. This CDR3 is built from 15 residues. Germline V gene lookup returns CDR1 SGDLS and CDR2 YYNGEE. The V end was cut by 3 bases, the J end by 0 bases, with 11 bases between. CDR3 nucleotides: TGTGCCAGCAGCGCATCCTTCACCAGCACAGATACGCAGTATTTT. It yields the protein CASSASFTSTDTQYF.

This clone was observed once. The gene calls are TRBV4-1 and TRBJ1-4; the match to TRBD1 covers 8 bases. V trimming: 5 bases; J trimming: 8 bases; junction bases outside the gene matches: 7. The germline gives CDR1 MGHRA, CDR2 YSYEKL. The CDR3 has 14 amino acids. CDR3 sequence reads: CASSTRQGWEKLFF. The CDR3 DNA reads as TGCGCCAGCAGCACAAGACAGGGGTGGGAAAAACTGTTTTTT.

The genes are TRBV30 and TRBJ2-7, with TRBD2 identical over 10 bases. Trimming took 5 bases from V and 6 from J; bases not matched to a gene: 13. Per the germline V gene, CDR1 is GTSNPN and CDR2 is SVGIG (reference sequence). There are 15 residues in the CDR3. The CDR3, as DNA: TGTGCCTGGCGCAGCGGGGGGGCGTTCCGGAGCGAGCAGTACTTC. Encoded protein: CAWRSGGAFRSEQYF.

V gene TRBV5-1 combines with J gene TRBJ2-2, with 7 bases lining up with TRBD1. J lost 5 bases, V lost 4 bases, and 5 bases had no gene match. CDR3 size: 14 residues. Germline CDR1 and CDR2: SGHRS and YFSETQ. The CDR3 reads CASSRDSGTGELFF. As DNA, the CDR3 is TGCGCCAGCAGCCGGGACAGTGGTACCGGGGAGCTGTTTTTT.

The chain uses TRBV6-5 and TRBJ1-2; TRBD1 might be the D (5 bases). Deletions cut 3 bases from V and 4 bases from J, with 9 bases between. The CDR3 sequence is 13 residues long. Per the germline V gene, CDR1 is MNHEY and CDR2 is SVGAGI. The CDR3 here is CASSYRGFYGYTF. DNA for the CDR3: TGTGCCAGCAGTTATCGGGGGTTCTATGGCTACACCTTC.

J is TRBJ2-5 and V is TRBV6-5, with TRBD1 identical over 10 bases. Germline loops: CDR1 MNHEY, CDR2 SVGAGI. The V segment lost 6 bases and the J segment 5 bases; nucleotides outside the gene matches: 6. The CDR3 runs 14 residues. In nucleotides, the CDR3 is TGTGCCAGCAGGTCGGGACAGGGGCACGAGACCCAGTACTTC. Its protein product is CASRSGQGHETQYF.

This chain joins TRBV5-4 and TRBJ2-7; D may be TRBD2 (5 bases). The CDR3 has 14 amino acids. Trimming removed 2 bases at V and 7 bases at J, with 16 bases between. In germline, CDR1 is SGHNT, CDR2 YYREEE (reference sequence). CDR3 sequence reads: CASSFRGGTGEQYF. The DNA for the CDR3 is TGTGCCAGCAGCTTTCGCGGAGGTACGGGAGAGCAGTACTTC.

CDR3 in DNA: TGTGCCAGCGGTCCTAAAGAGACCCAGTACTTC. Its translation is CASGPKETQYF. The genes are TRBV2 and TRBJ2-5; no clear D gene. CDR1 SNHLY and CDR2 FYNNEI come from the germline V gene. The CDR3 contains 11 residues. V was cut by 8 bases and J by 3 bases, with 7 bases left in between.

The gene calls are TRBV27 and TRBJ2-1; 12 bases agree with TRBD1. V shed 5 bases and J 6 bases; nucleotides not matched to a gene: 2. Germline V lookup: CDR1 MNHEY, CDR2 SMNVEV (reference sequence). The CDR3 spans 14 residues. CDR3: CASSPGQGANEQFF. Here the CDR3 DNA reads TGTGCCAGCAGTCCGGGACAGGGGGCCAATGAGCAGTTCTTC.

This chain joins TRBV5-6 and TRBJ2-7, with D tentatively TRBD1 or TRBD2 (5 bases each). Per the germline V gene, CDR1 is SGHDT and CDR2 is YYEEEE. The CDR3 has 15 amino acids. V dropped 4 bases and J dropped 1 base, with 15 bases sitting between them. CDR3 region: CASSRPGTGSYEQYF. CDR3 DNA: TGTGCCAGCAGCCGACCTGGGACGGGATCCTACGAGCAGTACTTC.

J is TRBJ2-3 and V is TRBV7-9; no firm D call. V lost 8 bases, J lost 4 bases, and 10 bases lay in between. This CDR3 is built from 12 residues. CDR1 and CDR2 (germline): SEHNR, FQNEAQ (reference sequence). The CDR3 spells CASDWNSDTQYF. The CDR3 coding sequence is TGTGCCAGCGATTGGAACTCAGATACGCAGTATTTT. Based on the CDR3 plus reference TRBV7-9 and TRBJ2-3, the full variable domain is DTGVSQNPRHKITKRGQNVTFRCDPISEHNRLYWYRQTLGQGPEFLTYFQNEAQLEKSRLLSDRFSAERPKGSFSTLEIQRTEQGDSAMYLCASDWNSDTQYFGPGTRLTVL.

The chain is built from TRBV5-8 and TRBJ1-6; the D is unclear. Germline CDR1 is SGHTS and CDR2 is YDEGEE. Trimming pared 0 bases from V and 0 bases from J, leaving 10 bases between. This CDR3 has 17 amino acids. This chain's CDR3 is CASSLAMASSYNSPLHF. CDR3 bases: TGTGCCAGCAGCTTGGCCATGGCGAGCTCCTATAATTCACCCCTCCACTTT.

This clone came up a few times. The chain uses TRBV30 and TRBJ2-3; unclear D gene. Germline CDR1 and CDR2: GTSNPN and SVGIG (reference sequence). CDR3 length equals 15 residues. Trimming took off 2 bases at V and 0 bases at J, with 12 bases between the two ends. Here the CDR3 DNA reads TGTGCCTGGAGTAATATGCTCCCTAGCACAGATACGCAGTATTTT. This sequence encodes CAWSNMLPSTDTQYF.

The chain carries TRBV23-1 and TRBJ2-5; no reliable D call. TRBV23-1 is filed as an ORF, its function uncertain. This CDR3 has 12 residues. V was cut by 6 bases and J by 5 bases, with 10 bases left in between. The CDR3 nucleotides read TGCGCCAGCAGGTGTTCGGTCGAGACCCAGTACTTC. Residues: CASRCSVETQYF.

This clone was detected once. The chain couples TRBV10-3 to TRBJ2-2; tentative D call: TRBD2 (6 bases). CDR3 size: 14 residues. Germline V gene lookup returns CDR1 ENHRY and CDR2 SYGVKD. V was shortened by 10 bases and J by 0 bases, with 12 bases between the two germline ends. The CDR3 region has the DNA TGTGCCACCCTGGGGGGAACGAACACCGGGGAGCTGTTTTTT. It codes for CATLGGTNTGELFF.

The chain uses TRBV7-8 and TRBJ1-4; 9 bases are shared with TRBD1. V gave up 10 bases and J gave up 7 bases; unmatched junction bases: 13. The germline V gene encodes CDR1 SGHVS and CDR2 FQNEAQ. This CDR3 contains 15 residues. The CDR3: CATRRRGTGREKLFF. CDR3 sequence (DNA): TGTGCCACCAGACGACGCGGGACAGGGCGTGAAAAACTGTTTTTT.